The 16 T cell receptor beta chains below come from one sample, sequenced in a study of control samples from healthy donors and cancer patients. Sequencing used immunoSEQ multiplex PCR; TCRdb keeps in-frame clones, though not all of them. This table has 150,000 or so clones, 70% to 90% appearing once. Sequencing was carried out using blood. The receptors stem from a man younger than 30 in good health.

CDR3 protein: CASSSIAGGVRETQYF. CDR3 DNA sequence: TGTGCCAGCAGCTCGATAGCGGGGGGAGTGAGGGAGACCCAGTACTTC. This chain links TRBV7-2 with TRBJ2-5, with 10 bases matching TRBD2. The CDR3 is 16 amino acids. Germline-derived CDR1 and CDR2 are SGHTA and FQGNSA. The J segment lost 5 bases and the V segment lost 4 bases, leaving 10 bases of the junction unmatched. Based on the CDR3 plus reference TRBV7-2 and TRBJ2-5, the full variable domain is GAGVSQSPSNKVTEKGKDVELRCDPISGHTALYWYRQSLGQGLEFLIYFQGNSAPDKSGLPSDRFSAERTGGSVSTLTIQRTQQEDSAVYLCASSSIAGGVRETQYFGPGTRLLVL.

CDR3 sequence (DNA): TGTGCCAGCAGCGTAGTTCCGGGGGGGACCTACAATGAGCAGTTCTTC. It encodes CASSVVPGGTYNEQFF. The J gene is TRBJ2-1, the V gene TRBV9; 8 bases match TRBD2. Germline-derived CDR1 and CDR2 are SGDLS and YYNGEE. The CDR3 length is 16 residues. Germline trimming cut 0 bases from V and 2 bases from J; bases unmatched to any gene: 4.

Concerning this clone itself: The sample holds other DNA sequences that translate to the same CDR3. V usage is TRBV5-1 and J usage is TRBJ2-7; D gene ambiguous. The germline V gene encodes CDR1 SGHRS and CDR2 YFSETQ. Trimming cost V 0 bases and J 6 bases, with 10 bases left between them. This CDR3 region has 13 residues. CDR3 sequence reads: CASSLVGVGEQYF. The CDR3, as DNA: TGCGCCAGCAGCTTGGTTGGGGTTGGCGAGCAGTACTTC.

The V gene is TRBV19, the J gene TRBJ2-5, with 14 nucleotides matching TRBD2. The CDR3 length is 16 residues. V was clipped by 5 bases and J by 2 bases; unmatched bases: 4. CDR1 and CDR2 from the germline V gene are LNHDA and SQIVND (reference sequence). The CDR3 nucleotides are TGTGCCAGTAGTGCCGGACTAGCGGGGGGACAAGAGACCCAGTACTTC. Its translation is CASSAGLAGGQETQYF.

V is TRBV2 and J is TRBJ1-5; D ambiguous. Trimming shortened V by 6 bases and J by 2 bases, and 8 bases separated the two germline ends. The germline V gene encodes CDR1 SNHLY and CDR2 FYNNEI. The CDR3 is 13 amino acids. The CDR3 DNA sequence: TGTGCCAGCAGATACCACGGCAATCAGCCCCAGCATTTT. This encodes CASRYHGNQPQHF.

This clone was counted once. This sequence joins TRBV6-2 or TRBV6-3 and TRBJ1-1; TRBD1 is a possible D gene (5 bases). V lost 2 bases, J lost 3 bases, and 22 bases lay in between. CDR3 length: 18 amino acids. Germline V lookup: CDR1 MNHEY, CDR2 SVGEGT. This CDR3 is CASSYRGGNGRSYTEAFF. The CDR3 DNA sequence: TGTGCCAGCAGTTACCGTGGGGGGAACGGACGGAGCTACACTGAAGCTTTCTTT.

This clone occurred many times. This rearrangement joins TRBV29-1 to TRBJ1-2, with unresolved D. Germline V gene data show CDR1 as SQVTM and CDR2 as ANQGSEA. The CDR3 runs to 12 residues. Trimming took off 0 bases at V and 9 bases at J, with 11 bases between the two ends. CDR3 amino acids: CSVEDKPRSYTF. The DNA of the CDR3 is TGCAGCGTTGAAGACAAGCCCCGAAGCTACACCTTC.

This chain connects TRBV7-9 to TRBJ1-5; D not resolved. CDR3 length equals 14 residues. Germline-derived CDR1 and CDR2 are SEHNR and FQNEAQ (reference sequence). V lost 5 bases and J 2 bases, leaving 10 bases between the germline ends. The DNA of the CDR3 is TGTGCCAGCAGCCCAGAAAACGGCAATCAGCCCCAGCATTTT. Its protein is CASSPENGNQPQHF.

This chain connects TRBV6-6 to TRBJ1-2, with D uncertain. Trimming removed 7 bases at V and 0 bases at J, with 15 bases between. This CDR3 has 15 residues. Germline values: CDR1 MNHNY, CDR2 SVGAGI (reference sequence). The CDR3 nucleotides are TGTGCCAGCACCCTCCCCGCCGGGGCTAACTATGGCTACACCTTC. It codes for CASTLPAGANYGYTF.

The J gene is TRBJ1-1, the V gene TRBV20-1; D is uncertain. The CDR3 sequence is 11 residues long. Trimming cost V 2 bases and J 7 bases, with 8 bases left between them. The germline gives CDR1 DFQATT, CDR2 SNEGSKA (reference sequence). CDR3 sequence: CSARPTDEAFF. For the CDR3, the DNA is TGCAGTGCTAGACCGACTGATGAAGCTTTCTTT.

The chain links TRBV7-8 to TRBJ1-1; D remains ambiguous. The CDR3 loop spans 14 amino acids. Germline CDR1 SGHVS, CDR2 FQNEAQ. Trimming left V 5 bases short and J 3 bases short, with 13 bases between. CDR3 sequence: CASSLTSGDTEAFF. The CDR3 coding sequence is TGTGCCAGCAGCCTCACCTCCGGGGACACTGAAGCTTTCTTT.

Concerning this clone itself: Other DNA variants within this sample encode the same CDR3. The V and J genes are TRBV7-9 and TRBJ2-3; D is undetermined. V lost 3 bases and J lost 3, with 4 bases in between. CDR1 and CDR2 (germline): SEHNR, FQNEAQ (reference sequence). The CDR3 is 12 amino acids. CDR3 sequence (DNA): TGTGCCAGCAGCTTGGGGACAGATACGCAGTATTTT. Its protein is CASSLGTDTQYF. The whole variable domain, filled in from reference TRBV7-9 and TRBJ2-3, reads DTGVSQNPRHKITKRGQNVTFRCDPISEHNRLYWYRQTLGQGPEFLTYFQNEAQLEKSRLLSDRFSAERPKGSFSTLEIQRTEQGDSAMYLCASSLGTDTQYFGPGTRLTVL.

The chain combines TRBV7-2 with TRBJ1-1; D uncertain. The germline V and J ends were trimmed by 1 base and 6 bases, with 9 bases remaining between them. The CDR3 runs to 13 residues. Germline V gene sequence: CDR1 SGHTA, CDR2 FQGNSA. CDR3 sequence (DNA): TGTGCCAGCAGCTTAGTCGCCTGGGCTGAAGCTTTCTTT. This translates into CASSLVAWAEAFF.

DNA of the CDR3: TGTGCCTGGAGGAAGGCCGGTTTCCTGAGCTCCTACGAGCAGTACTTC. Its protein product is CAWRKAGFLSSYEQYF. This chain uses TRBV30 with TRBJ2-7, with D unclear. This CDR3 comprises 16 residues. Trimming removed 3 bases from V and 0 bases from J, with 18 bases in between. Germline CDR1 reads GTSNPN; CDR2 reads SVGIG (reference sequence).

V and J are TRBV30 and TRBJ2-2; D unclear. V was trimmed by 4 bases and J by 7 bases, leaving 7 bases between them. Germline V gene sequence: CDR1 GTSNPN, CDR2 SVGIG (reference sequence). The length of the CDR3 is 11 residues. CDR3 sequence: CAWMGIGELFF. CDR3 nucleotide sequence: TGTGCCTGGATGGGGATCGGGGAGCTGTTTTTT.

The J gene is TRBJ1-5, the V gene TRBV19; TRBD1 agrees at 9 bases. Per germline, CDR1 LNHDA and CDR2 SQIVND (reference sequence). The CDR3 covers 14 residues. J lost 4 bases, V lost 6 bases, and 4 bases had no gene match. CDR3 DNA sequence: TGTGCCAGTAGACCGACAGGGGGTAATCAGCCCCAGCATTTT. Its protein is CASRPTGGNQPQHF.